This is a list of T cell receptor beta chains from one sample in a study of cytomegalovirus exposure and HLA in healthy donors. The assay was immunoSEQ multiplex PCR, and TCRdb's table has in-frame clones only and misses some. The data show 150,000 to 180,000 clones, roughly three quarters seen once. Sequencing was done on a sample of PBMCs. These receptors were collected from a man aged 30-40 years in good health and CMV-seropositive. CDR3s include the opening cysteine and the closing phenylalanine or tryptophan. A D gene is named only where the DNA matches it firmly. Where a row states a size, it is once, few, many or the class of an expanded clone; other rows omit it.

j_call: TRBJ1-5
d_call: TRBD1
v_call: TRBV4-1
clone_size: .
cdr3_nt: TGCGCCAGCAGCCAAAATGGACAGGTCAATCAGCCCCAGCATTTT
cdr3_aa: CASSQNGQVNQPQHF

j_call: TRBJ2-1
d_call: TRBD1
v_call: TRBV9
clone_size: once
cdr3_nt: TGTGCCAGCGGACCGGGACAGGGCCCAAATGAGCAGTTCTTC
cdr3_aa: CASGPGQGPNEQFF

j_call: TRBJ1-4
d_call: TRBD1
v_call: TRBV27
clone_size: .
cdr3_nt: TGTGCCAGCAGTTTATCGACAGGGGGAAATGAAAAACTGTTTTTT
cdr3_aa: CASSLSTGGNEKLFF

j_call: TRBJ2-7
d_call: TRBD2
v_call: TRBV5-4
clone_size: .
cdr3_nt: TGTGCCAGCAGCTTGGGTAGCGGGAGGGCCGCGGGCGAGCAGTACTTC
cdr3_aa: CASSLGSGRAAGEQYF

j_call: TRBJ1-6
d_call: TRBD1
v_call: TRBV11-2
clone_size: .
cdr3_nt: TGTGCCAGCAGCTTAAGGGACAGGGGTAATTCACCCCTCCACTTT
cdr3_aa: CASSLRDRGNSPLHF

j_call: TRBJ1-1
d_call: .
v_call: TRBV7-3
clone_size: .
cdr3_nt: TGTGCCAGCAGCTTAACAGGGGGATTTAACACTGAAGCTTTCTTT
cdr3_aa: CASSLTGGFNTEAFF

j_call: TRBJ2-5
d_call: TRBD2
v_call: TRBV27
clone_size: .
cdr3_nt: TGTGCCAGCAGTTTAGTACCTAGCGGGGGGTTTCGAGAGACCCAGTACTTC
cdr3_aa: CASSLVPSGGFRETQYF

j_call: TRBJ2-5
d_call: .
v_call: TRBV29-1
clone_size: .
cdr3_nt: TGCAGCGCCCGACAGAGAGAGACCCAGTACTTC
cdr3_aa: CSARQRETQYF

j_call: TRBJ1-5
d_call: .
v_call: TRBV6-1
clone_size: .
cdr3_nt: TGTGCCAGCAGTGAAGGCAGGGGAAGAAATCAGCCCCAGCATTTT
cdr3_aa: CASSEGRGRNQPQHF

j_call: TRBJ2-7
d_call: TRBD1
v_call: TRBV5-1
clone_size: .
cdr3_nt: TGCGCCAGCAGGGTCGGGACAGGCCGCTACGAGCAGTACTTC
cdr3_aa: CASRVGTGRYEQYF

j_call: TRBJ2-3
d_call: TRBD2
v_call: TRBV11-3
clone_size: once
cdr3_nt: TGTGCCAGCAGCTTAGTTGCGGGAGGAGATACGCAGTATTTT
cdr3_aa: CASSLVAGGDTQYF

j_call: TRBJ2-2
d_call: .
v_call: TRBV7-9
clone_size: once
cdr3_nt: TGTGCCAGCAGCTCAGGGGCCGGGGAGCTGTTTTTT
cdr3_aa: CASSSGAGELFF

j_call: TRBJ2-7
d_call: TRBD2
v_call: TRBV11-2
clone_size: .
cdr3_nt: TGTGCCAGCAGCTTCTCAAAAGCGGGAGGGCCCCCCTACGAGCAGTACTTC
cdr3_aa: CASSFSKAGGPPYEQYF